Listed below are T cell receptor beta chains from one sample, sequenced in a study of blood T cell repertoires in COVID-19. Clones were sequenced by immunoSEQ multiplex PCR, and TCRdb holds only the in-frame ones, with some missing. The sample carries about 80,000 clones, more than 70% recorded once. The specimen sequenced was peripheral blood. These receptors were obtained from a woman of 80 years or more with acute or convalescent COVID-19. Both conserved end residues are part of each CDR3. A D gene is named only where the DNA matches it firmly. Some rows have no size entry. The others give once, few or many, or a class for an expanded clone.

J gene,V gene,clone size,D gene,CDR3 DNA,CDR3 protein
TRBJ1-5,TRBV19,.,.,TGTGCCAGTAGTAAACAGGGTCATAGCAATCAGCCCCAGCATTTT,CASSKQGHSNQPQHF
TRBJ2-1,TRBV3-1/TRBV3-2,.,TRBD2,TGTGCCAGCAGGCGAACTAGCGGGAGTACGTATGAGCAGTTCTTC,CASRRTSGSTYEQFF
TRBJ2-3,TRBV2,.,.,TGTGCCAGCAAAGAGGGTGGAGGAGATACGCAGTATTTT,CASKEGGGDTQYF
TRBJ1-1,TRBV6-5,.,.,TGTGCCAGCTATGGGAGATTGAACACTGAAGCTTTCTTT,CASYGRLNTEAFF
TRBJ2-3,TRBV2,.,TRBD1,TGTGCCAGCAGTGCGGGGACAGGGATTACAGATACGCAGTATTTT,CASSAGTGITDTQYF
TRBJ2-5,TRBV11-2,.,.,TGTGCCAGCAGCTTAGACAGGGTGATAGAGACCCAGTACTTC,CASSLDRVIETQYF
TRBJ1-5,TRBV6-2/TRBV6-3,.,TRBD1,TGTGCCAGCAGTTACCAGGCAGGGGGCCAGCCCCAGCATTTT,CASSYQAGGQPQHF
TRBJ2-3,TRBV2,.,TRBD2,TGTGCCAGACCCCAGACTAGCACCAGCACAGATACGCAGTATTTT,CARPQTSTSTDTQYF
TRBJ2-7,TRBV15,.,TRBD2,TGTGCCACCAGCAGAGATCCGGGGGGGGATTACGAGCAGTACTTC,CATSRDPGGDYEQYF
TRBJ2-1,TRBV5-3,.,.,TGTGCCAGAAGCTTGGGACTAGTCAGGTTCTTC,CARSLGLVRFF
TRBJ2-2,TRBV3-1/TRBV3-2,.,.,TGTGCCAGCAGCCAAGAGCAGACTATGTCTTCGGGGGAGCTGTTTTTT,CASSQEQTMSSGELFF
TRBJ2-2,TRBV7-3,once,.,TGTGCCAGCAGCGCCCCAAGACTAGATAACACCGGGGAGCTGTTTTTT,CASSAPRLDNTGELFF
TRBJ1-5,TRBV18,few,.,TGTGCCAGCTCACCGGATACAGGGCAACCCCCTCAGCCCCAGCATTTT,CASSPDTGQPPQPQHF
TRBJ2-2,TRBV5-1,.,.,TGCGCCAGCAGCCAGTACTCGACAGCTAACACCGGGGAGCTGTTTTTT,CASSQYSTANTGELFF
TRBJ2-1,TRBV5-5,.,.,TGTGCCAGCAGCTCTGGGGCGACATCCGGAGGGGAGCGGTTCTTC,CASSSGATSGGERFF
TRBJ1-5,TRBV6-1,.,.,TGTGCCAGCAGTGAGTATGACAGGAGCAATCAGCCCCAGCATTTT,CASSEYDRSNQPQHF
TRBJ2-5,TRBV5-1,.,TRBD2,TGCGCCAGCAGCCCCCTAGCGGGAGTTGAGACCCAGTACTTC,CASSPLAGVETQYF
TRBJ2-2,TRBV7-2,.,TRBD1,TGTGCCAGCAGCTTAGACAGGGGTACAGGGGAGCTGTTTTTT,CASSLDRGTGELFF
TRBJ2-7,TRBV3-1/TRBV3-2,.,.,TGTGCCAGCAGCCAAGATCGAACAGGGCGGCAGTACTTC,CASSQDRTGRQYF
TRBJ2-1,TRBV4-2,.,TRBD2,TGTGCCAGCAGCGGGCGACTAGCGGGAGGGGAGCAGTTCTTC,CASSGRLAGGEQFF
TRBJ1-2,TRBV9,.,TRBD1,TGTGCCAGCAGCGTAGACAGGGGTGTCTATGGCTACACCTTC,CASSVDRGVYGYTF
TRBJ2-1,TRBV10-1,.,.,TGCGCCAGCAGTGAGAGACTCAACAATGAGCAGTTCTTC,CASSERLNNEQFF
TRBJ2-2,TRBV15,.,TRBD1,TGTGCCACCAGCAGAGATCATGGGGACAGCAGATACACCGGGGAGCTGTTTTTT,CATSRDHGDSRYTGELFF
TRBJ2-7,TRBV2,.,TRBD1,TGTGCCAGCAGAGGGGGACAGCACTACGAGCAGTACTTC,CASRGGQHYEQYF
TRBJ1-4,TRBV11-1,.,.,TGTGCCAGCAGCTTAGGACAAGAAAACCTGTTTTTT,CASSLGQENLFF
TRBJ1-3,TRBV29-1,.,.,TGCAGCGTTGAGGGCAGGGGCGAAAACACCATATATTTT,CSVEGRGENTIYF
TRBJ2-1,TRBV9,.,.,TGTGCCAGCAGCGTAGAGGTCAGGGCCAATGAGCAGTTCTTC,CASSVEVRANEQFF
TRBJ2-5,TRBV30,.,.,TGTGCCTGGAGTGTAAGGTTCAGTGGAGGCCAAGAGACCCAGTACTTC,CAWSVRFSGGQETQYF
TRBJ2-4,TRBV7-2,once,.,TGTGCCAGCAGCCCGGACTTGCGGGCCTCTATTCAGTACTTC,CASSPDLRASIQYF
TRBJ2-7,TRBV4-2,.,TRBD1,TGTGCCAGCAGCCAACCGGGACAGGTCGCCTACGAGCAGTACTTC,CASSQPGQVAYEQYF
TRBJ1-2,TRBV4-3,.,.,TGCGCCAGCAGCCAAGGGCAGGGAGGCGGGTATGGCTACACCTTC,CASSQGQGGGYGYTF
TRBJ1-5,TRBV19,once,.,TGTGCCAGTAGTATATATTGGAGTCGGTGGAGGGATAGCAATCAGCCCCAGCATTTT,CASSIYWSRWRDSNQPQHF
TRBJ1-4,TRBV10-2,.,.,TGCGCCAGCAGTGAGTCGCAGGCGATTCATGAAAAACTGTTTTTT,CASSESQAIHEKLFF
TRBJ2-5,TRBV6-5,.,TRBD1,TGTGCCAGCATGAGGACAGGGGGCGAGACCCAGTACTTC,CASMRTGGETQYF
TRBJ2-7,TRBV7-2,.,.,TGTGCCAGCAGCCCCGCGGGCGTGCGGGGCTACGAGCAGTACTTC,CASSPAGVRGYEQYF
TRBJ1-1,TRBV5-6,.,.,TGTGCCAGCAGCTTAACAACGAACACTGAAGCTTTCTTT,CASSLTTNTEAFF
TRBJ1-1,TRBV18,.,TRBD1,TGTGCCAGCTCCCCCAACACAGGGGGCTTGAACACTGAAGCTTTCTTT,CASSPNTGGLNTEAFF
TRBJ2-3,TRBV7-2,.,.,TGTGCCAGCAGCTTAGATTACAGTAACACAGATACGCAGTATTTT,CASSLDYSNTDTQYF
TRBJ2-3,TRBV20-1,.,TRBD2,TGCAGTGCTAGTATCAGCGGGGGGGTCAAAGATACGCAGTATTTT,CSASISGGVKDTQYF
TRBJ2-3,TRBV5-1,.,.,TGCGCCAGCAGCTTGGTACAGGGTCCGACAGATACGCAGTATTTT,CASSLVQGPTDTQYF
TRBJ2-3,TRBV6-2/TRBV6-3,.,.,TGTGCCAGCAGCAGGACCTCCGGGACACCTACCCGCACAGATACGCAGTATTTT,CASSRTSGTPTRTDTQYF
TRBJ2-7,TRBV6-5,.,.,TGTGCCAGCAGACGACAGGAATCCTACGAGCAGTACTTC,CASRRQESYEQYF
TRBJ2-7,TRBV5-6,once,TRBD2,TGTGCCAGCAGCTGGCGGGGACTATCCTACGAGCAGTACTTC,CASSWRGLSYEQYF
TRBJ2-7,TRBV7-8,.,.,TGTGCCAGCACCCCAGGGGCAAACGAGCAGTACTTC,CASTPGANEQYF
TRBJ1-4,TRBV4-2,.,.,TGTGCCAGCAGCCAAGATCAAATCGGGAGTAAGGAAAAACTGTTTTTT,CASSQDQIGSKEKLFF
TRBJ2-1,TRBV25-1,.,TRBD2,TGTGCCAGCAGTGGGAACGGCGGGAGGGGCTCCTACAATGAGCAGTTCTTC,CASSGNGGRGSYNEQFF
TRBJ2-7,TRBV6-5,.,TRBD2,TGTGCCTCACTGGTAGCGGGTTCCTACGAGCAGTACTTC,CASLVAGSYEQYF
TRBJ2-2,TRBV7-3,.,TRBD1,TGTGCCAGCAGCTCCGGGACAGCCAACACCGGGGAGCTGTTTTTT,CASSSGTANTGELFF
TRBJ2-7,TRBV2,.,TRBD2,TGTGCCAGCCATCCGGGACTAGCGGGGGGAGAGCAGTACTTC,CASHPGLAGGEQYF
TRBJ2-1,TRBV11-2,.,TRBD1,TGTGCCAGCAGCTTAGGGTCGGGACAGGGGGGCTCCTACAATGAGCAGTTCTTC,CASSLGSGQGGSYNEQFF